This is a list of T cell receptor beta chains from one sample in a study of blood T cell repertoires in COVID-19. The protocol was immunoSEQ multiplex PCR, while the TCRdb copy is restricted to in-frame clones and leaves out a portion. The top ten hold less than 3.5% of the sample, which has 180,000 or so clones, 70% to 90% seen once. Sequencing was performed on peripheral blood. Receptors were obtained from a woman aged 30 to 39 with active or convalescent COVID-19. Each CDR3 is given with its conserved first and last residue. The D gene is left open where the match is weak. Size tells how often a clone was seen (once, few, many) or the class of an expanded clone, and some rows leave it out.

d_call	v_call	clone_size	j_call	cdr3_nt	cdr3_aa
NA	TRBV28	NA	TRBJ2-3	TGTGCCAGCAGAGGCGGAACTAGCACAGATACGCAGTATTTT	CASRGGTSTDTQYF
NA	TRBV4-1	NA	TRBJ2-5	TGCGCCAGCAGCCAAGATGGAGGAGCCCCAGGAGAGACCCAGTACTTC	CASSQDGGAPGETQYF
NA	TRBV30	NA	TRBJ2-1	TGTGCCTGGAGTGCCAAGGAAACCGGACTAAGCCCCTACAATGAGCAGTTCTTC	CAWSAKETGLSPYNEQFF
TRBD1	TRBV3-1/TRBV3-2	NA	TRBJ2-7	TGTGCCAGCAGCCAAGGGTGGACAGGGGGCGTCGAGCAGTACTTC	CASSQGWTGGVEQYF
NA	TRBV6-6	few	TRBJ1-2	TGTGCCAGCAGTGCGACAGAGATTAACTATGGCTACACCTTC	CASSATEINYGYTF
TRBD1	TRBV4-1	NA	TRBJ2-5	TGCGCCAGCAGCCCAACTCCCGGGACAGCTCAAGAGACCCAGTACTTC	CASSPTPGTAQETQYF
TRBD2	TRBV19	NA	TRBJ2-1	TGTGCCAGTAGTATCACCAGCGGGGGCCCCAATGAGCAGTTCTTC	CASSITSGGPNEQFF
TRBD1	TRBV7-9	NA	TRBJ1-1	TGTGCCAGCAGCCGGGGACAGGGGGTGAACACTGAAGCTTTCTTT	CASSRGQGVNTEAFF
NA	TRBV5-1	NA	TRBJ1-1	TGCGCCAGCAGCTTGGGCATGGGGCGGGGGACTGAAGCTTTCTTT	CASSLGMGRGTEAFF
NA	TRBV5-1	medium-sized	TRBJ1-6	TGCGCCAGCAGCTTGGAAGGGCCGGCCAGGGAAGGATCACCCCTCCACTTT	CASSLEGPAREGSPLHF
NA	TRBV6-4	NA	TRBJ1-2	TGTGCCAGCAAGGTGCAGGGAAGAGGCTACACCTTC	CASKVQGRGYTF
NA	TRBV5-5	NA	TRBJ1-2	TGTGCCAGCAGCTTGGACAGGGTAGGGTCTAACTATGGCTACACCTTC	CASSLDRVGSNYGYTF
NA	TRBV6-5	once	TRBJ2-7	TGTGCCAGCAGTCCGACAGGCAAGCCCTACGAGCAGTACTTC	CASSPTGKPYEQYF
NA	TRBV19	NA	TRBJ1-5	TGTGCCAGTAGTATTGGCGGGAATCAGCCCCAGCATTTT	CASSIGGNQPQHF
NA	TRBV6-5	NA	TRBJ1-1	TGTGCCAGCAGTCCCCCTACGGGGGTGCACACTGAAGCTTTCTTT	CASSPPTGVHTEAFF